This passage covers 7 T cell receptor beta chains from one sample sequenced in a study of cytomegalovirus exposure and HLA in healthy donors. It was with 60 Vbeta and 13 Jbeta primers that the PCR ran. Assay used: immunoSEQ multiplex PCR; TCRdb lists only in-frame clones, some missing. The table lists about 97,000 clones, around four fifths of them singletons. Input material: PBMCs. These receptors were taken from a man aged 40-49 years in good health and CMV-seronegative.

The chain couples TRBV29-1 to TRBJ2-5, with 8 bases identical to TRBD2. Germline V CDR1 and CDR2: SQVTM, ANQGSEA. The CDR3 loop spans 12 amino acids. V trimming: 8 bases; J trimming: 5 bases; junction bases outside the gene matches: 7. The CDR3 region is CSHRRGGETQYF. CDR3 nucleotides: TGCAGCCATCGACGCGGGGGGGAGACCCAGTACTTC. Complete variable domain (other parts from reference TRBV29-1 and TRBJ2-5): SAVISQKPSRDICQRGTSLTIQCQVDSQVTMMFWYRQQPGQSLTLIATANQGSEATYESGFVIDKFPISRPNLTFSTLTVSNMSPEDSSIYLCSHRRGGETQYFGPGTRLLVL.

This clone is a singleton in its sample. The rearrangement links TRBV7-2 to TRBJ2-5; possible D gene TRBD2, 5 bases. This CDR3 region has 11 residues. Trimming took 3 bases from V and 7 from J, leaving 6 bases between them. Germline CDR1 and CDR2: SGHTA and FQGNSA. The CDR3 sequence: CASSFRGTQYF. The CDR3 DNA sequence: TGTGCCAGCAGCTTCCGGGGGACCCAGTACTTC.

The chain carries TRBV27 and TRBJ2-7; possible D gene TRBD2, 5 bases. The ends were cut back, 7 bases at V and 4 bases at J, with 14 bases in the middle. Germline-derived CDR1 and CDR2 are MNHEY and SMNVEV (reference sequence). This CDR3 has 13 amino acids. In DNA, the CDR3 is TGTGCCAGCACCGAGACTCGAGGGTACGAGCAGTACTTC. Amino acid sequence: CASTETRGYEQYF.

This chain uses TRBV5-1 with TRBJ1-2; 11 nucleotides agree with TRBD1. The CDR3 consists of 18 residues. Unmatched junction bases numbered 11, after V lost 4 bases and J lost 0 bases. CDR1 is SGHRS and CDR2 is YFSETQ in the germline V gene. In DNA form, the CDR3 reads TGCGCCAGCAGCCCCACAGGACAGGGGGCGGAAGCTAACTATGGCTACACCTTC. Protein sequence: CASSPTGQGAEANYGYTF.

Remarks on this clone: Other nucleotide sequences from this sample produce the same CDR3. V usage is TRBV19 and J usage is TRBJ1-6; TRBD1 matches 9 bases. V shed 3 bases, J shed 7 bases, and the junction held 1 base outside the gene matches. This CDR3 contains 14 residues. Germline V lookup: CDR1 LNHDA, CDR2 SQIVND (reference sequence). CDR3 coding DNA: TGTGCCAGTAGTATTGGACAGGGGAATTCACCCCTCCACTTT. Its protein is CASSIGQGNSPLHF.

Here the CDR3 reads CASQGGTGDYEQYF. In nucleotides, the CDR3 is TGTGCCAGCCAAGGGGGGACAGGGGATTACGAGCAGTACTTC. This chain joins TRBV7-8 and TRBJ2-7; TRBD1 matches at 10 bases. Germline CDR1 SGHVS, CDR2 FQNEAQ. CDR3 length equals 14 residues. The ends lost 8 bases at V and 4 bases at J; junction bases unmatched: 8.

This chain uses TRBV7-2 with TRBJ2-7, with 8 bases lining up with TRBD1. Losses at the gene ends were 6 bases for V and 5 bases for J; bases not matched to a gene: 9. Germline-derived CDR1 and CDR2 are SGHTA and FQGNSA. This CDR3 region has 14 residues. CDR3 coding DNA: TGTGCCAGCAGGAGCGGACAGGGAGTCGACGAGCAGTACTTC. Translated, it gives CASRSGQGVDEQYF.